This TCR beta chain was identified during a study of blood T cell repertoires in COVID-19 (dated by TCRdb to 2019 to 2021). With respect to the entire study: Samples from collaborators originated in the United States, Italy and Spain and spanned both the acute and convalescent phases of COVID-19. The dataset comprised deeply sampled blood TCRbeta repertoires from subjects exposed to, actively infected with, or recovered from COVID-19. The samples were drawn from two sources: the first 160 participants of the ongoing ImmuneRACE study, and 1,254 subjects contributed by 6 global collaborators. The prospective study material was composed of cDNA or gDNA derived from T cells, B-cell-depleted T cells, or PBMCs. The repertoires were released in a freely available public database intended as a resource for research on the immune response to SARS-CoV-2. Where available, HLA class I and class II types were obtained from metadata supplied by the sample provider rather than from assay-based typing. Sample metadata almost always included a de-identified subject ID, COVID-19 status, age in years and sex. Overall study results and their limits: The quantity of clinical and demographic metadata differed by source and by participant and was supplied without curation.

Details on this clone: Its binding antigen is unknown. Base qualities were left out, and no much larger clone turns up one base away.

The immunoSEQ Assay, a bias-controlled multiplex PCR, was used to amplify TCRbeta CDR3 regions from genomic DNA. Per the authors' processing: The number of nucleated cells in each sample was estimated from the amplification of reference gene primers within the assay. Sequence reads were collapsed and filtered to measure the absolute abundance of every unique TCRbeta CDR3 rearrangement. For each sample, productive Simpson clonality was calculated as the square root of Simpson's diversity index across productive rearrangements. TCRdb carries this immuneACCESS record with in-frame sequences only. Its versions omit some clonotypes, under half of them owing to an unresolved V gene in the studies checked, with the rest unexplained. The DNA gave D and trimming, while V, J and clone size come from that table. The sample table shows hundreds of thousands of clones, and roughly 90% are seen once. Jointly, the top ten make up approximately 3% of the sample.

One collaborating source in Seattle enrolled patients during active infection and followed them longitudinally through the course of disease. Collaborating institutions collected whole blood in K2EDTA tubes following their own protocols. For TCRbeta analysis, collaborator samples were shipped as frozen whole blood, as isolated PBMCs, or as DNA extracted from either sample type. Sequencing was done on a sample of peripheral blood. This TCR derives from a woman younger than 45 with COVID-19, enrolled during active disease.

The nucleotides read TGCGCCAGCAGTGGTAGGAGGGAAGAGACCCAGTACTTC. This codes for CASSGRREETQYF. Rearrangement joined TRBV10-1 to TRBJ2-5; matching of 6 bases hints at TRBD2 as the D gene. Sequences WNHNN (CDR1) and SYGVQD (CDR2) are obtained from the germline V gene (reference sequence). The CDR3 starts with the cysteine, ends with the phenylalanine, and has 13 residues. The sequence is cut down to CDR3 DNA, 39 bases in frame from base 1. At the junction V is shortened by 4 bases and J by 3 bases, with 9 bases in between.